This TCR beta chain is from a study of shared clonotypes between healthy human individuals. Looking at the study overall: CD4 naive and CD4 memory each took three plates per donor, while CD8 naive took two and CD8 memory one.

Losses at the gene ends were 6 bases for V and 2 bases for J; bases not matched to a gene: 4. This CDR3 contains 14 residues. Per the germline V gene, CDR1 is MNHEY and CDR2 is SMNVEV (reference sequence). Sequencing used immunoSEQ multiplex PCR; TCRdb keeps in-frame clones, though not all of them. This table has over a million clones, roughly 96% appearing once. The TCR sequence derives from a young man in good health. The J gene is TRBJ2-4, the V gene TRBV27; 7 bases line up with TRBD2. The sample consisted of naive CD4+ T cells sorted from blood. The subset: CD45RA+ positively selected. The CDR3 bases are TGTGCCAGCAGCCCACTAGCGACCAAAAACATTCAGTACTTC. This sequence encodes CASSPLATKNIQYF.